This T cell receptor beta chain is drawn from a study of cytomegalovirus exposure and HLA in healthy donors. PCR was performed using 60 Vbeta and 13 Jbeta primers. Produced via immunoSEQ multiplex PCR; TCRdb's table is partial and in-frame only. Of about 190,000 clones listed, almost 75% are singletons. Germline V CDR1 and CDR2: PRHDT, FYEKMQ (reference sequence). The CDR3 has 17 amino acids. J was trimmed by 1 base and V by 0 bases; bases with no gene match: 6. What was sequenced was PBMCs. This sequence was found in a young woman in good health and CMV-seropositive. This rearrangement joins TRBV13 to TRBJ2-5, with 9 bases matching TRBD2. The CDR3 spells CASSLGSSGRLQETQYF. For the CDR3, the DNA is TGTGCCAGCAGCTTAGGATCAAGCGGGAGGCTCCAAGAGACCCAGTACTTC.